This note documents a single T cell receptor (beta chain) sequence. This entry is derived from a study of T cell responses to AZD1222 COVID-19 vaccine. CDR1 and CDR2 (germline): SGHTA, FQGNSA. Trimming at V came to 3 bases and at J to 8 bases, leaving 4 bases not matched to a gene. This CDR3 has 13 residues. Assay used: immunoSEQ multiplex PCR; TCRdb lists only in-frame clones, some missing. Among about 99,000 clones listed, roughly 85% were seen once. The material sequenced was peripheral blood, taken on day 0 of AZD1222 vaccination. This clonotype originated in an adult in good health. The V call is TRBV7-2, the J call TRBJ1-5; 7 nucleotides line up with TRBD1. The CDR3 DNA is TGTGCCAGCAGCTTTTACAGGGGTGAGCCCCAGCATTTT. This gives the protein CASSFYRGEPQHF.